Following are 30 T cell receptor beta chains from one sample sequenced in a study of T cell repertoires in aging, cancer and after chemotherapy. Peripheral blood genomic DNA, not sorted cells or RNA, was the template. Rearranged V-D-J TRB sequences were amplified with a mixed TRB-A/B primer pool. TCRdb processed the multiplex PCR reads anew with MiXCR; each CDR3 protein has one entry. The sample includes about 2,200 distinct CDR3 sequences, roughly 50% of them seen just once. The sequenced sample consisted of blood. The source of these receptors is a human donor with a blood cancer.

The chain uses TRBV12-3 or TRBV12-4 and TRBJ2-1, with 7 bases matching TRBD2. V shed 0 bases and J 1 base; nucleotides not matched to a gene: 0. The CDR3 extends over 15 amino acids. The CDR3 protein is CASSLAGGSYNEQFF. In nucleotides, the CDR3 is TGTGCCAGCAGTTTAGCGGGAGGGTCCTACAATGAGCAGTTCTTC.

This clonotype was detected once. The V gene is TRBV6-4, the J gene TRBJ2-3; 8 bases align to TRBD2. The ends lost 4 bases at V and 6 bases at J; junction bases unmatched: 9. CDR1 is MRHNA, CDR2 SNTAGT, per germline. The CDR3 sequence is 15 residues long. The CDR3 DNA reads TGTGCCAGCAGTGTGGGGGCGGGAGGTTCGGATACGCAGTATTTT. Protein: CASSVGAGGSDTQYF.

The CDR3 DNA follows: TGTGCCAGCAGCTTGGGACAGGGGCGTGATGAGCAGTTCTTC. Its protein is CASSLGQGRDEQFF. The V gene is TRBV6-5, the J gene TRBJ2-1; 10 nucleotides line up with TRBD1. This CDR3 region has 14 residues. Germline assignment: CDR1 MNHEY and CDR2 SVGAGI. V was pared by 6 bases and J by 8 bases, with 7 bases of the junction left unmatched.

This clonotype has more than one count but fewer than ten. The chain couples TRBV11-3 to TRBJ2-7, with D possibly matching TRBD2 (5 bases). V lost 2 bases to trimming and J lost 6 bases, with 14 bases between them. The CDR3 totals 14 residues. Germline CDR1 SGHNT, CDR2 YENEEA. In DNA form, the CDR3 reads TGTGCCAGCAGCTTACTGGCAGCGGCTCGCGAGCAGTACTTC. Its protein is CASSLLAAAREQYF.

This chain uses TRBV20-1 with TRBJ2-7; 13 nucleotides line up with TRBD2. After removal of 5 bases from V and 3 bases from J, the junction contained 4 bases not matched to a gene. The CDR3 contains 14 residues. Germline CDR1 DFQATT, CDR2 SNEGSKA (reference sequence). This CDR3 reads CSAGGTSGNYEQYF. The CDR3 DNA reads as TGCAGTGCTGGCGGGACTAGCGGGAACTACGAGCAGTACTTC.

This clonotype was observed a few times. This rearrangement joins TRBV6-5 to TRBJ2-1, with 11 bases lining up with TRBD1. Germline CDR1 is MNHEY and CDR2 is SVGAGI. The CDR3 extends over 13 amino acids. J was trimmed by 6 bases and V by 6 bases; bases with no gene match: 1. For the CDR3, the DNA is TGTGCCAGCAGCGGGACAGGGGGCAATGAGCAGTTCTTC. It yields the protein CASSGTGGNEQFF.

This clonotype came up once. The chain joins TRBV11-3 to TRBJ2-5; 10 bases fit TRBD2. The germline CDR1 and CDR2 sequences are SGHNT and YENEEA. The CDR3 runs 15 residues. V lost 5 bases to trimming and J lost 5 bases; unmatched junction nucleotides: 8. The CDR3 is CASSTLAGVGETQYF. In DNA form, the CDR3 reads TGTGCCAGCAGCACCCTAGCGGGAGTGGGCGAGACCCAGTACTTC.

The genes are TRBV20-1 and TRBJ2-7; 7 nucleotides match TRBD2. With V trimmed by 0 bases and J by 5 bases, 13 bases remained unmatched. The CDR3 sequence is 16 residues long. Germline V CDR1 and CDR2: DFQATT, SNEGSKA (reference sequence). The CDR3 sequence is CSARDIGRTWGDEQYF. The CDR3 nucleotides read TGCAGTGCTAGAGATATCGGGAGGACCTGGGGCGACGAGCAGTACTTC.

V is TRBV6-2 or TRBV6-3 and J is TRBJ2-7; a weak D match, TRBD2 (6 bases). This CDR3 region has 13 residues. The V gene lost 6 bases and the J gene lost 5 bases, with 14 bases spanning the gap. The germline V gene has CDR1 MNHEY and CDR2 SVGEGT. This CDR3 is CASRIGLANEQYF. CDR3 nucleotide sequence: TGTGCCAGCAGAATCGGGCTAGCGAACGAGCAGTACTTC.

The CDR3 DNA reads TGTGCCAGCAGTGGAGGTCGCTTCGATAATGAAAAACTGTTTTTT. It encodes CASSGGRFDNEKLFF. The V gene is TRBV6-5, the J gene TRBJ1-4; D call uncertain. CDR1 and CDR2 (germline): MNHEY, SVGAGI. Trimming left V 5 bases short and J 4 bases short, with 14 bases between. The CDR3 length is 15 residues.

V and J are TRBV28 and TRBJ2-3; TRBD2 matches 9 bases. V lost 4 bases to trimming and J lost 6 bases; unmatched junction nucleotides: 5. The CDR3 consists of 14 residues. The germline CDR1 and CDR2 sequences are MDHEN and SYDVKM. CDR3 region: CASSSSGMRDTQYF. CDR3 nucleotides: TGTGCCAGCAGTTCTAGCGGGATGAGGGATACGCAGTATTTT.

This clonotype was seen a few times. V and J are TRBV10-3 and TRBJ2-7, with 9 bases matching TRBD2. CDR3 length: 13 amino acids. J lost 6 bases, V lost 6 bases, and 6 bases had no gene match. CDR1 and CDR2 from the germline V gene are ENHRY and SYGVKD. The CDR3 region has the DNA TGTGCCATCAGAGGGGCTAGCGGGATCGAGCAGTACTTC. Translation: CAIRGASGIEQYF.

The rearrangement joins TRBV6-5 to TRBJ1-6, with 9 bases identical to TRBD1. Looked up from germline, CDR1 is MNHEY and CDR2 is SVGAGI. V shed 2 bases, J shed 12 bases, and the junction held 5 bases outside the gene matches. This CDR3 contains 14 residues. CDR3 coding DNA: TGTGCCAGCAGTTACGGGACAGGGTTCCTACCCCTCCACTTT. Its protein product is CASSYGTGFLPLHF.

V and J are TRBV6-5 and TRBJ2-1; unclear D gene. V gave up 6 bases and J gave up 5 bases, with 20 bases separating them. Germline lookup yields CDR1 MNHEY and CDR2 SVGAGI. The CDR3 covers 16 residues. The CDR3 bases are TGTGCCAGCAGCCCCGTGGGCGGTTTAGTCAACAATGAGCAGTTCTTC. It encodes CASSPVGGLVNNEQFF.

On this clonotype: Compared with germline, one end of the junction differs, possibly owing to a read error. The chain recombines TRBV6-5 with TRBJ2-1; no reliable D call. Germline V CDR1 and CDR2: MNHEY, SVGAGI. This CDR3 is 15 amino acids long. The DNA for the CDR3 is TGTGCCAGCATGGCCCTTACCCGCTCCTACAGTGAGCAGTTCTTC. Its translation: CASMALTRSYSEQFF.

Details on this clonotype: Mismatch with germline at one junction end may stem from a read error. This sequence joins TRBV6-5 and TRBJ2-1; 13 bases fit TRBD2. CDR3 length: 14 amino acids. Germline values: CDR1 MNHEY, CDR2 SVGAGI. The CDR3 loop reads CASSSGLAGVMRIF. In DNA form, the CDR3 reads TGTGCCAGCAGCTCAGGACTAGCGGGAGTTATGAGGATCTTC.

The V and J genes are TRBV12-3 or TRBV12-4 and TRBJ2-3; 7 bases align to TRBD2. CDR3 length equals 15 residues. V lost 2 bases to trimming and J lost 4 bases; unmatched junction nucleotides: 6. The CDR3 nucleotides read TGTGCCAGCAGTTTACTTGCGGGAGCTTCAGATACGCAGTATTTT. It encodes CASSLLAGASDTQYF.

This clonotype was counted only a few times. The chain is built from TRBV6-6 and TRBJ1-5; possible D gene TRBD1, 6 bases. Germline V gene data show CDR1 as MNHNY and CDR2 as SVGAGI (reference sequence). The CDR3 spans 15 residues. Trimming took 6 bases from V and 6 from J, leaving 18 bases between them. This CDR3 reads CASRDFGTGAQPQHF. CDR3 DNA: TGTGCCAGCAGGGACTTCGGGACGGGGGCTCAGCCCCAGCATTTT.

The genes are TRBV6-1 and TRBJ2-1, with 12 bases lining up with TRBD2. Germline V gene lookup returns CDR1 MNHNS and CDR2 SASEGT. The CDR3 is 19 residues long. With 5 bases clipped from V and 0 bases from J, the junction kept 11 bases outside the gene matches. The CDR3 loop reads CASSPWASGRGSSYNEQFF. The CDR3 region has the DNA TGTGCCAGCAGTCCCTGGGCTAGCGGGAGGGGAAGCTCCTACAATGAGCAGTTCTTC.

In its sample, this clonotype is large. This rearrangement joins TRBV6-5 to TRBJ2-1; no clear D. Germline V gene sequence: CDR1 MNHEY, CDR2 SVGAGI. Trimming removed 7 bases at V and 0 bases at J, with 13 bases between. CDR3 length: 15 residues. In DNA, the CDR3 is TGTGCCAGCATGGCCCTTAGCCGCTCCTACAATGAGCAGTTCTTC. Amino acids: CASMALSRSYNEQFF.

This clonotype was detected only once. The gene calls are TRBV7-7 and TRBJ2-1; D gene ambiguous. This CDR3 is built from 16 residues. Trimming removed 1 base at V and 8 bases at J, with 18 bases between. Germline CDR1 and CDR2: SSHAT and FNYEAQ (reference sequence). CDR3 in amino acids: CASSLGPDQVVYEQFF. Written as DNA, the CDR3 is TGTGCCAGCAGCTTAGGACCAGACCAAGTTGTCTATGAGCAGTTCTTC.

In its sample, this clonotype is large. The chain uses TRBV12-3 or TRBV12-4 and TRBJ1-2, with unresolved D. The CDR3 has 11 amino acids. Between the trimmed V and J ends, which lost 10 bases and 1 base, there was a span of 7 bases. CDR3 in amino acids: CATEINYGYTF. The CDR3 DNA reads TGTGCCACCGAGATTAACTATGGCTACACCTTC.

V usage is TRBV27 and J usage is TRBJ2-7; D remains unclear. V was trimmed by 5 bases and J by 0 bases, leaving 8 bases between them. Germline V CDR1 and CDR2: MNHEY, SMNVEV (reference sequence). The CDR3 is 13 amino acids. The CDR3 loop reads CASSVHSSYEQYF. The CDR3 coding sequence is TGTGCCAGCAGTGTCCACAGCTCCTACGAGCAGTACTTC.

The CDR3 protein is CASSPRDEQYF. CDR3 in DNA: TGTGCCAGCAGTCCCCGGGACGAGCAGTACTTC. The chain joins TRBV6-5 to TRBJ2-7; D not resolved. The length of the CDR3 is 11 residues. Germline CDR1 reads MNHEY; CDR2 reads SVGAGI. The germline V and J ends were trimmed by 5 bases and 5 bases, with 7 bases remaining between them.

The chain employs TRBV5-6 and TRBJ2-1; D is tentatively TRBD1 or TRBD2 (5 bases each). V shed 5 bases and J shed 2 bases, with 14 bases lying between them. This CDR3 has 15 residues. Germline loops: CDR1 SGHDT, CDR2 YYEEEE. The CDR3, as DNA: TGTGCCAGCAGTCCCGGGACCGGCGCCTACAATGAGCAGTTCTTC. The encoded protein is CASSPGTGAYNEQFF.

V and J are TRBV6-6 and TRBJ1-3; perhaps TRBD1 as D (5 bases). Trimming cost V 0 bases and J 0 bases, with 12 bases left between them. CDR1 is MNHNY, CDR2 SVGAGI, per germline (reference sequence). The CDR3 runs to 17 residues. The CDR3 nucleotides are TGTGCCAGCAGTTACTCGGGGCGGGAGAGCTCTGGAAACACCATATATTTT. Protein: CASSYSGRESSGNTIYF.

The CDR3 DNA sequence: TGTGCCTGGAGTCGGCTAGGCGCCCCTAGGTCCGAGCAGTACTTC. Translation: CAWSRLGAPRSEQYF. This chain links TRBV30 with TRBJ2-7; no definite D call. V was trimmed by 2 bases and J by 6 bases, leaving 20 bases between them. In germline, CDR1 is GTSNPN, CDR2 SVGIG (reference sequence). CDR3 size: 15 residues.

CDR3 nucleotide sequence: TGTGCCACCAGCATGACAGGGGGCAATGAGCAGTTCTTC. Encoded protein: CATSMTGGNEQFF. The rearrangement links TRBV15 to TRBJ2-1, with 9 nucleotides matching TRBD1. The ends lost 4 bases at V and 6 bases at J; junction bases unmatched: 1. The CDR3 contains 13 residues. The germline CDR1 and CDR2 sequences are LNHNV and YYDKDF (reference sequence).

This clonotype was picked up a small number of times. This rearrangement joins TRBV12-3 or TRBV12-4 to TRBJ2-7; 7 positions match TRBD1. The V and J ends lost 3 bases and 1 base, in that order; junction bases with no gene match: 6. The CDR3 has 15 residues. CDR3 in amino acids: CASSFGQGDSYEQYF. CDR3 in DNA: TGTGCCAGCAGTTTCGGTCAGGGGGATTCCTACGAGCAGTACTTC.

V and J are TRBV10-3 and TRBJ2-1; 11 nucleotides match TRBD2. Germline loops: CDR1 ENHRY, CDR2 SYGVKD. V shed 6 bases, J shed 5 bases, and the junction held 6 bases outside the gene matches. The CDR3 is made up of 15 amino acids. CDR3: CAIRGTSGSDNEQFF. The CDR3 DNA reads TGTGCCATCAGGGGTACTAGCGGGAGTGACAATGAGCAGTTCTTC.